A single sample is the source of the 25 T cell receptor beta chains below, sequenced in a study of T cell repertoires in cytomegalovirus infection. These TCRs' antigens remain unknown. TCRdb reanalysed the reads using MiXCR and keeps one entry per CDR3 protein. The sample carries some 590,000 distinct CDR3 sequences, approximately 40% recorded once. Material: cultured PBMCs, obtained from culture after CMV antigen stimulation. The receptors here all came from a human donor in good health (CMV status not recorded). Some clones in this sample may be carry-over from other donors' samples.

This clonotype has only a few counts. The chain combines TRBV7-2 with TRBJ2-3, with 8 bases that match TRBD2. V lost 3 bases, J lost 1 base, and 6 bases stayed unmatched. CDR3 length: 16 amino acids. Germline V gene lookup returns CDR1 SGHTA and CDR2 FQGNSA. CDR3 protein: CASSFSTLAGTDTQYF. DNA for the CDR3: TGTGCCAGCAGCTTCTCGACACTAGCGGGCACAGATACGCAGTATTTT.

Points on this clonotype: A read error is possible here, since a much larger clone lies one base away. This rearrangement joins TRBV7-9 to TRBJ2-3; 12 positions agree with TRBD2. CDR3 length equals 16 residues. CDR1 and CDR2 from the germline V gene are SEHNR and FQNEAQ (reference sequence). The ends lost 4 bases at V and 10 bases at J; junction bases unmatched: 12. DNA of the CDR3: TGTGCCAGCAGCTCCAGACTAGCGGGGGCCCATGATTCGCAGTATTTT. Amino acid sequence: CASSSRLAGAHDSQYF.

Regarding this clonotype: The conserved closing phenylalanine or tryptophan is absent in this CDR3, likely reflecting a read error. The J gene is TRBJ2-7, the V gene TRBV7-8; 11 nucleotides align to TRBD2. The germline V gene encodes CDR1 SGHVS and CDR2 FQNEAQ. The CDR3 spans 14 residues. The J segment lost 3 bases and the V segment lost 4 bases, leaving 2 bases of the junction unmatched. The CDR3 sequence is CASSSTSGSYEQYI. In DNA, the CDR3 is TGTGCCAGCAGCTCCACTAGCGGGAGCTACGAGCAGTACATC.

The chain employs TRBV7-2 and TRBJ1-1; no clear D. Trimming left V 0 bases short and J 0 bases short, with 8 bases between. The germline V gene has CDR1 SGHTA and CDR2 FQGNSA. This CDR3 spans 15 amino acids. CDR3 in DNA: TGTGCCAGCAGCTTAGCCTCGACGGTGAACACTGAAGCTTTCTTT. Encoded protein: CASSLASTVNTEAFF.

This rearrangement joins TRBV7-9 to TRBJ2-5; 8 bases are a match to TRBD2. Germline loops: CDR1 SEHNR, CDR2 FQNEAQ (reference sequence). V lost 2 bases to trimming and J lost 4 bases; unmatched junction nucleotides: 6. The CDR3 runs to 15 residues. The CDR3 region is CASSLLSGGGETQYF. DNA for the CDR3: TGTGCCAGCAGCTTACTCAGCGGGGGAGGAGAGACCCAGTACTTC.

This sequence joins TRBV12-5 and TRBJ2-5; the match to TRBD2 covers 11 bases. The CDR3 runs 15 residues. The germline CDR1 and CDR2 sequences are LGHNT and FRNRAP. V was clipped by 3 bases and J by 1 base; unmatched bases: 1. The CDR3 nucleotides are TGTGCTAGTGGTTTCCTAGCGGGGGGCCAAGAGACCCAGTACTTC. Amino acid sequence: CASGFLAGGQETQYF.

The chain uses TRBV7-2 and TRBJ2-2; 8 bases are a match to TRBD1. The junction had 3 bases not matched to a gene; V was cut back by 5 bases and J by 4 bases. Per germline, CDR1 SGHTA and CDR2 FQGNSA. The CDR3 runs 14 residues. The CDR3 here is CASSLTGVTGELFF. Here the CDR3 DNA reads TGTGCCAGCAGCCTGACAGGGGTCACCGGGGAGCTGTTTTTT.

The chain is built from TRBV4-3 and TRBJ2-3; 7 bases agree with TRBD2. Germline values: CDR1 LGHNA, CDR2 YSLEER. The CDR3 has 15 residues. With 0 bases clipped from V and 11 bases from J, the junction kept 11 bases outside the gene matches. CDR3 in DNA: TGCGCCAGCAGCCAAGACTCGAGAGGGCCGGGGGGGCAGTATTTT. This translates into CASSQDSRGPGGQYF.

J is TRBJ2-5 and V is TRBV7-9, with a possible D match to TRBD2 (6 bases). CDR1 is SEHNR, CDR2 FQNEAQ, per germline (reference sequence). This CDR3 spans 15 amino acids. The V end was cut by 0 bases, the J end by 7 bases, with 15 bases between. CDR3 residues: CASSLAGRLVGTQYF. DNA of the CDR3: TGTGCCAGCAGCTTAGCGGGGAGGCTCGTTGGGACCCAGTACTTC.

This clonotype showed up just a few times. The chain couples TRBV7-2 to TRBJ2-3, with D perhaps TRBD1 or TRBD2 (5 bases each). Germline assignment: CDR1 SGHTA and CDR2 FQGNSA. CDR3 length equals 15 residues. V gave up 2 bases and J gave up 0 bases, with 9 bases separating them. The CDR3 bases are TGTGCCAGCAGCTTATTGGGACCTAGCACAGATACGCAGTATTTT. The encoded protein is CASSLLGPSTDTQYF.

There are a few counts of this clonotype. The chain carries TRBV27 and TRBJ1-6; D ambiguous. CDR1 is MNHEY, CDR2 SMNVEV, per germline (reference sequence). The CDR3 is 14 residues long. Trimming removed 2 bases at V and 13 bases at J, with 15 bases between. The CDR3 spells CASSLAPRLSPLHF. Written as DNA, the CDR3 is TGTGCCAGCAGTTTAGCCCCGCGCCTGTCGCCCCTCCACTTT.

This clonotype was picked up many times. V usage is TRBV7-2 and J usage is TRBJ2-1; a weak D match, TRBD2 (5 bases). This CDR3 is built from 15 residues. In germline, CDR1 is SGHTA, CDR2 FQGNSA. Trimming shortened V by 2 bases and J by 4 bases, and 12 bases separated the two germline ends. The CDR3 region has the DNA TGTGCCAGCAGCTTAAGTGGGAGCGGATACAATGAGCAGTTCTTC. This encodes CASSLSGSGYNEQFF.

The chain couples TRBV7-8 to TRBJ2-1; no definite D call. Trimming removed 1 base from V and 5 bases from J, with 12 bases in between. Germline assignment: CDR1 SGHVS and CDR2 FQNEAQ. The CDR3 totals 15 residues. CDR3 DNA sequence: TGTGCCAGCAGCTTAGGTTATCTATTGCACAATGAGCAGTTCTTC. This sequence encodes CASSLGYLLHNEQFF. The full variable domain, completed using reference TRBV7-8 and TRBJ2-1, is GAGVSQSPRYKVAKRGQDVALRCDPISGHVSLFWYQQALGQGPEFLTYFQNEAQLDKSGLPSDRFFAERPEGSVSTLKIQRTQQEDSAVYLCASSLGYLLHNEQFFGPGTRLTVL.

The chain recombines TRBV10-3 with TRBJ2-1, with 7 positions matching TRBD2. Germline CDR1 reads ENHRY; CDR2 reads SYGVKD. With V trimmed by 0 bases and J by 15 bases, 5 bases remained unmatched. This CDR3 is built from 12 residues. The CDR3 spells CAISESLTSRFF. The CDR3 region has the DNA TGTGCCATCAGTGAGTCTTTGACTAGCCGGTTCTTC.

This clonotype was seen many times. The rearrangement uses TRBV7-2 and TRBJ1-3; D remains ambiguous. The germline gives CDR1 SGHTA, CDR2 FQGNSA. Trimming took 2 bases from V and 2 from J, leaving 7 bases between them. CDR3 length: 14 amino acids. CDR3 sequence reads: CASSLMGAGNTIYF. CDR3 nucleotide sequence: TGTGCCAGCAGCTTAATGGGAGCTGGAAACACCATATATTTT.

The CDR3 sequence is CSARLGSVNYNSPLHF. The CDR3 region has the DNA TGCAGTGCTAGACTGGGCAGTGTCAACTATAATTCACCCCTCCACTTT. This chain links TRBV20-1 with TRBJ1-6; no firm D call. V was cut by 2 bases and J by 3 bases, with 14 bases left in between. Germline values: CDR1 DFQATT, CDR2 SNEGSKA (reference sequence). This CDR3 spans 16 amino acids.

This clonotype was seen only a few times. At one boundary the junction diverges from the germline segment, which might be a read error. This chain connects TRBV6-1 to TRBJ2-7; 9 positions agree with TRBD1. This CDR3 has 15 amino acids. Per the germline V gene, CDR1 is MNHNS and CDR2 is SASEGT. Here the CDR3 reads CASREVDRGRYEQYF. In DNA form, the CDR3 reads TGTGCCAGCAGGGAAGTGGACAGGGGCCGGTACGAGCAGTACTTC.

The genes are TRBV5-4 and TRBJ2-7, with D tentatively TRBD1 (5 bases). This CDR3 contains 13 residues. Germline CDR1 reads SGHNT; CDR2 reads YYREEE (reference sequence). Trimming removed 1 base at V and 5 bases at J, with 10 bases between. This CDR3 is CASSLQGSDEQYF. In DNA form, the CDR3 reads TGTGCCAGCAGCTTGCAGGGTTCAGACGAGCAGTACTTC.

This clonotype was seen a handful of times. The rearrangement joins TRBV6-1 to TRBJ2-7; D is tentatively TRBD1 or TRBD2 (5 bases each). V dropped 8 bases and J dropped 0 bases, with 20 bases sitting between them. Germline V CDR1 and CDR2: MNHNS, SASEGT. The CDR3 spans 16 residues. The CDR3 loop reads CASSKATGTLSYEQYF. The CDR3 coding sequence is TGTGCCAGCTCAAAAGCGACGGGGACCCTCTCCTACGAGCAGTACTTC.

V is TRBV29-1 and J is TRBJ1-2; TRBD1 is a possible D gene (5 bases). The CDR3 is 11 amino acids. Deletions cut 8 bases from V and 8 bases from J, with 15 bases between. CDR1 SQVTM and CDR2 ANQGSEA come from the germline V gene. The chain's CDR3 is CSTRTTRGYTF. The CDR3 DNA follows: TGCAGCACTCGGACAACTCGGGGCTACACCTTC.

The chain links TRBV4-1 to TRBJ1-4; D remains unclear. Trimming removed 2 bases from V and 4 bases from J, with 14 bases in between. This CDR3 comprises 16 residues. Per the germline V gene, CDR1 is MGHRA and CDR2 is YSYEKL. CDR3 amino acids: CASSQRATRINEKLFF. Here the CDR3 DNA reads TGCGCCAGCAGCCAAAGGGCAACAAGGATTAATGAAAAACTGTTTTTT.

This clonotype was counted between two and nine times. This chain uses TRBV6-2 or TRBV6-3 with TRBJ1-1; the D is unclear. Trimming left V 4 bases short and J 5 bases short, with 17 bases between. Germline values: CDR1 MNHEY, CDR2 SVGEGT. CDR3 size: 15 residues. The CDR3 DNA reads TGTGCCAGCAGTTCCGCGCCGAGCCCTTGGACTGAAGCTTTCTTT. This encodes CASSSAPSPWTEAFF.

V is TRBV6-4 and J is TRBJ2-2; perhaps TRBD2 as D (6 bases). The V and J ends lost 3 bases and 5 bases respectively, with 10 bases between them. This CDR3 has 14 residues. From germline, CDR1 is MRHNA and CDR2 SNTAGT. Here the CDR3 DNA reads TGTGCCAGCAGTGAGGAGGAGGGGACCGGGGAGCTGTTTTTT. This codes for CASSEEEGTGELFF.

The chain combines TRBV4-3 with TRBJ2-3, with a possible D match to TRBD2 (5 bases). The CDR3 loop spans 14 amino acids. Germline lookup yields CDR1 LGHNA and CDR2 YSLEER. The ends were cut back, 0 bases at V and 5 bases at J, with 9 bases in the middle. The CDR3 here is CASSQDLAGDTQYF. As DNA, the CDR3 is TGCGCCAGCAGCCAAGATTTGGCGGGAGATACGCAGTATTTT.

J is TRBJ1-5 and V is TRBV4-1; unclear D gene. Germline lookup yields CDR1 MGHRA and CDR2 YSYEKL. The CDR3 is 15 amino acids. Trimming left V 0 bases short and J 1 base short, with 7 bases between. CDR3 sequence (DNA): TGCGCCAGCAGCCAAGACAGCGGCAGCAATCAGCCCCAGCATTTT. Amino acid sequence: CASSQDSGSNQPQHF.